Listed below are T cell receptor beta chains from one sample, sequenced in a study of cytomegalovirus exposure and HLA in healthy donors. Clones were read by immunoSEQ multiplex PCR, and TCRdb kept only the in-frame ones, dropping some. The table lists about 160,000 clones, about four fifths of them singletons. Input material: PBMCs. These receptors were collected from a man aged 25 to 40 in good health and CMV-seronegative. Each CDR3 is given with its conserved first and last residue. A D gene is named only where the DNA matches it firmly. Clone size is shown for a subset of rows, as once, few, many or a class of expanded clone.

>TRBV30|TRBD2|TRBJ2-2|-
TGTGCCTGGGCTACTAGCGGGAGGGCCCCCGGGGAGCTGTTTTTT
CAWATSGRAPGELFF
>TRBV5-1|-|TRBJ2-5|few
TGCGCCAGCAGCTTGCAGGGTCTGGGGGAGACCCAGTACTTC
CASSLQGLGETQYF
>TRBV4-3|-|TRBJ1-4|-
TGCGCCAGCAGCCAAGGCGCGATTACTCTGGATGAAAAACTGTTTTTT
CASSQGAITLDEKLFF
>TRBV5-1|-|TRBJ2-6|-
TGCGCCAGCCGCCAAGTACAGGGTTCTGGGGCCAACGTCCTGACTTTC
CASRQVQGSGANVLTF
>TRBV5-1|TRBD1|TRBJ2-1|-
TGCGCCAGCAGCCGAACTACAGGGGGAGTTGGCTATGAGCAGTTCTTC
CASSRTTGGVGYEQFF
>TRBV7-8|-|TRBJ2-3|-
TGTGCCAGCAGCTTAGAGTTGGCACAGAGATTCACAGATACGCAGTATTTT
CASSLELAQRFTDTQYF
>TRBV7-9|-|TRBJ2-3|-
TGTGCCAGCAGCTTCCGAACTGGTAGCACAGATACGCAGTATTTT
CASSFRTGSTDTQYF
>TRBV18|TRBD2|TRBJ2-7|-
TGTGCCAGCTCACCACATGAACTAGCGGGTCTCGAGCAGTACTTC
CASSPHELAGLEQYF
>TRBV30|-|TRBJ2-1|-
TGTGCCTGGAGTGCTACTGGCAATGAGCAGTTCTTC
CAWSATGNEQFF
>TRBV11-3|-|TRBJ1-1|-
TGTGCCAGCAGCCCCGGACATGAAGCTTTCTTT
CASSPGHEAFF
>TRBV29-1|TRBD1|TRBJ1-5|-
TGCAGCGTGGGGGACAGAAATCAGCCCCAGCATTTT
CSVGDRNQPQHF
>TRBV28|-|TRBJ1-6|-
TGTGCCAGCAGCCGTCTAGGGGCCCCGAGCTCCTATAATTCACCCCTCCACTTT
CASSRLGAPSSYNSPLHF
>TRBV11-2|-|TRBJ1-1|-
TGTGCCAGCAGCAAAGGGGTTTTTGACACTGAAGCTTTCTTT
CASSKGVFDTEAFF
>TRBV27|-|TRBJ1-5|-
TGTGCCAGCAGTTTTTCGTACAATCAGCCCCAGCATTTT
CASSFSYNQPQHF
>TRBV4-1|TRBD1|TRBJ2-7|-
TGCGCCAGCAGCCCCCGGGACAGGGTCTACGAGCAGTACTTC
CASSPRDRVYEQYF
>TRBV19|-|TRBJ1-2|-
TGTGCCAGTAAATATCGGACAGTACAGGGCGGCGGCTACACCTTC
CASKYRTVQGGGYTF
>TRBV29-1|TRBD2|TRBJ2-5|-
TGCAGCGTTGAGTGGCTAGCGGGGGCCCCCAACCAAGAGACCCAGTACTTC
CSVEWLAGAPNQETQYF
>TRBV9|TRBD2|TRBJ2-1|-
TGTGCCAGCAGCGTAGGAGGGAGCGGGGAGTTCTACAATGAGCAGTTCTTC
CASSVGGSGEFYNEQFF
>TRBV28|-|TRBJ1-1|-
TGTGCCAGCATTGGAGGGTCAGCCACTGAAGCTTTCTTT
CASIGGSATEAFF
>TRBV7-9|-|TRBJ1-1|-
TGTGCCAGCAGCTCAGAGACAGGGAACACTGAAGCTTTCTTT
CASSSETGNTEAFF
>TRBV4-2|TRBD1|TRBJ2-7|few
TGTGCCAGCAGCCAAGTTGGGGGACAGGGCTACGAGCAGTACTTC
CASSQVGGQGYEQYF
>TRBV9|TRBD1|TRBJ2-5|once
TGTGCCAGCAGCGTAGGACAGGGGAAAGAGACCCAGTACTTC
CASSVGQGKETQYF
>TRBV2|-|TRBJ2-7|-
TGTGCCAGCAGTGGTTTCGGGGGTGTCGCCTACGAGCAGTACTTC
CASSGFGGVAYEQYF
>TRBV9|-|TRBJ2-2|few
TGTGCCAGCAGCCCTTGGGAGCCCGGGGAGCTGTTTTTT
CASSPWEPGELFF
>TRBV6-1|TRBD1|TRBJ2-5|-
TGTGCCAGCAGTGAAGCACCGACAGGGCACCAAGAGACCCAGTACTTC
CASSEAPTGHQETQYF
>TRBV30|TRBD2|TRBJ2-5|-
TGTGCCTGGGCTGTGTCCCGGACTAGCGGGGGGGGATATTCCAAAGAGACCCAGTACTTC
CAWAVSRTSGGGYSKETQYF
>TRBV7-3|TRBD2|TRBJ2-2|-
TGTGCCAGCAGCTCCGTAGCGGGAGCGAACACCGGGGAGCTGTTTTTT
CASSSVAGANTGELFF
>TRBV11-3|TRBD1|TRBJ2-5|-
TGTGCCAGCAGCCCGACAGGGTTTAACCAAGAGACCCAGTACTTC
CASSPTGFNQETQYF
>TRBV7-8|-|TRBJ2-1|-
TGTGCCAGCAGCCAATATGGGGGGGCCGTCTCCTACAATGAGCAGTTCTTC
CASSQYGGAVSYNEQFF
>TRBV5-4|TRBD2|TRBJ2-5|-
TGTGCCAGCAGCTTGGGAACTAGCGGGGGGACCCAGTACTTC
CASSLGTSGGTQYF
>TRBV18|TRBD2|TRBJ2-3|few
TGTGCCAGCTCACCACCTACTAGCGGGGAAGATACGCAGTATTTT
CASSPPTSGEDTQYF
>TRBV10-3|-|TRBJ1-2|-
TGTGCCATCAGTGTAGACAGGTCAGGCGGAGGCTACACCTTC
CAISVDRSGGGYTF